The sequence of this T cell receptor beta chain was determined in a study of CD8+CD57+ T cells in acquired aplastic anemia. The wider study: DNA from sorted CD4+ and CD8+ cells averaged around 3 ug. In CD4+ cells, healthy donors produced an average of approximately 9.9 million reads. Study-level points and caveats: No significant difference in CD8+ Simpson's diversity was found between patients and controls. Roughly 29 was the count of CD8+ CDR3 sequences that patients shared with controls.

Both TCR beta VDJ combination and CDR3 sequence profiling were carried out. Genomic DNA was the template for this profiling. TCRdb reprocessed the reads via MiXCR and lists one record per CDR3 protein. The sample comprises some 130,000 distinct CDR3 sequences, around two fifths of which are singletons, and over 6.5% rests with the top ten. Turning to this clonotype: No antigen is known for it.

The source of this sequence is a human donor in good health, serving as a control. Sequencing was carried out using sorted CD4+, CD8+, or CD8+CD57+ T cells (not recorded which) from PBMCs.

The CDR3, as DNA: TGCGCCAGCAGCTTGGAAGGCGGGCACCAACAGCCCCAGCATTTT. Translated, it gives CASSLEGGHQQPQHF. This chain links TRBV5-1 with TRBJ1-5; D remains ambiguous. In germline, CDR1 is SGHRS, CDR2 YFSETQ. The CDR3 covers 15 residues. V was clipped by 0 bases and J by 7 bases, with 14 bases between them.